The sequence of this T cell receptor (beta chain) was determined in a study of identical twins. The ends lost 3 bases at V and 5 bases at J; junction bases unmatched: 6. The CDR3 spans 14 residues. Germline lookup yields CDR1 DFQATT and CDR2 SNEGSKA (reference sequence). This clonotype was observed many times. TCRdb analysed the 5' RACE reads with MiXCR anew, one entry per CDR3 protein. The profile shows about 470,000 distinct CDR3 sequences, about 24% of them singletons. These same records also appear under a second study, on T cells expressing NK-cell markers.

The clonotype originates from a woman aged 18-29 years in good health. The rearrangement joins TRBV20-1 to TRBJ2-1, with TRBD2 identical over 8 bases. Input material: CD4+ T cells sorted from blood. CDR3 nucleotide sequence: TGCAGTGCTAGCGGGAGGGCCAGGGACAATGAGCAGTTCTTC. Its protein is CSASGRARDNEQFF.